The rows below give T cell receptor beta chains drawn from one sample of a study of T-cell memory formation after mild COVID-19. MiXCR, run by TCRdb on the 5' RACE reads, gives a single entry per CDR3 protein. In the table there are about 400,000 distinct CDR3 sequences, approximately 24% of which are singletons. Sequenced: PBMCs or a T cell subset sorted from them (not recorded which). Source of these receptors: an adult woman who had mild COVID-19 (a few samples of this study predate the infection). Cell type and time point are not known. Both conserved end residues are part of each CDR3. The D gene is left open where the match is weak. A row's size may be missing; if present it is once, few, many or a size class.

TRBV7-3,few,-,TRBJ2-3,CASSLEREDTQYF,TGTGCCAGCAGCTTAGAGAGGGAAGATACGCAGTATTTT
TRBV6-6,-,-,TRBJ2-7,CASSYSGQPYEQYF,TGTGCCAGCAGTTACTCGGGCCAGCCCTACGAGCAGTACTTC
TRBV4-1,few,TRBD1,TRBJ2-5,CASSPLGQGGETQYF,TGCGCCAGCAGCCCGTTAGGACAGGGAGGAGAGACCCAGTACTTC
TRBV12-3/TRBV12-4,few,-,TRBJ2-7,CATSRDHYEQYF,TGTGCCACCTCCCGGGACCACTACGAGCAGTACTTC
TRBV7-2,many,TRBD2,TRBJ2-5,CASSFQNSGRAFSTQYF,TGTGCCAGCAGCTTCCAGAATAGCGGGAGGGCTTTCTCGACCCAGTACTTC
TRBV7-9,-,TRBD2,TRBJ2-1,CASSRGTSRVGFF,TGTGCCAGCAGCCGAGGGACTAGCAGGGTTGGGTTCTTC
TRBV12-3/TRBV12-4,few,TRBD1,TRBJ1-2,CASSFGTGGGAGYTF,TGTGCCAGCAGTTTCGGGACAGGGGGGGGCGCCGGCTACACCTTC
TRBV18,many,TRBD1,TRBJ2-5,CASSQDRAMGETQYF,TGTGCCAGCTCACAGGACAGGGCTATGGGAGAGACCCAGTACTTC
TRBV10-3,-,TRBD1,TRBJ1-4,CAISESGQGSEKLFF,TGTGCCATCAGTGAGTCGGGACAGGGAAGCGAAAAACTGTTTTTT
TRBV7-9,few,-,TRBJ2-3,CASSPTPGREADTQYF,TGTGCCAGCAGCCCGACACCGGGACGAGAAGCGGATACGCAGTATTTT
TRBV18,once,-,TRBJ2-7,CASSPELTRSYEQYF,TGTGCCAGCTCACCCGAGTTAACACGCTCCTACGAGCAGTACTTC